In its sample, the clone carrying this TCR beta chain was seen a few times. Its antigen is currently unknown. The record originates from a study of OX40 agonist ivuxolimab in advanced cancers. Study overall: Prior anti-PD-1, anti-PD-L1 or anti-CTLA-4 therapy was allowed; 35% to 40% had some. Partial responses occurred in three patients (one hepatocellular carcinoma, two cutaneous melanoma).

The table came from immunoSEQ multiplex PCR; TCRdb's copy has only in-frame clones and leaves some out. The sample records over 85,000 clones, approximately 90% being singletons. V lost 0 bases, J lost 3 bases, and 4 bases lay in between. The CDR3 consists of 12 residues. The germline V gene encodes CDR1 SGDLS and CDR2 YYNGEE. General study findings and limits: Antigen targets of the expanded peripheral T cells went undetermined.

This sequence originates from an adult with an advanced solid tumor such as melanoma, head and neck, liver or kidney cancer. The V and J genes are TRBV9 and TRBJ2-7; D uncertain. The sequencing used CD4+ or CD8+ T cells sorted from blood, collected in a trial of the OX40 agonist ivuxolimab. The CDR3 reads CASSVDLYEQYF. Here the CDR3 DNA reads TGTGCCAGCAGCGTAGATCTCTACGAGCAGTACTTC.